What follows are 25 T cell receptor beta chains derived from one specimen sequenced in a study of blood T cell repertoires in COVID-19. This table comes from immunoSEQ multiplex PCR, and its TCRdb copy is limited to in-frame clones, with some not included. The sample has under 100,000 clones; 87% are singletons. Sequencing was performed on peripheral blood. The origin of the receptors is a human donor in a cohort sampled during active COVID-19.

There are a few counts of this clone. The chain recombines TRBV5-1 with TRBJ2-1, with 11 bases fitting TRBD2. The CDR3 covers 15 residues. V gave up 3 bases and J gave up 5 bases; unmatched junction bases: 4. Germline loops: CDR1 SGHRS, CDR2 YFSETQ. CDR3 loop: CASSSGLAGNNEQFF. The CDR3 DNA sequence: TGCGCCAGCAGCTCCGGACTAGCGGGTAACAATGAGCAGTTCTTC.

The J gene is TRBJ2-3, the V gene TRBV6-6; 10 bases fit TRBD2. This CDR3 has 16 amino acids. After removal of 0 bases from V and 11 bases from J, the junction contained 11 bases not matched to a gene. Germline-derived CDR1 and CDR2 are MNHNY and SVGAGI (reference sequence). Here the CDR3 reads CASSYSTSGSSAGQYF. CDR3 nucleotides: TGTGCCAGCAGTTACTCGACTAGCGGGTCATCCGCAGGGCAGTATTTT.

The chain couples TRBV25-1 to TRBJ1-2, with 7 bases matching TRBD1. The germline V gene encodes CDR1 MGHDK and CDR2 SYGVNS. The CDR3 runs 13 residues. V shed 7 bases, J shed 4 bases, and the junction held 6 bases outside the gene matches. The chain's CDR3 is CASTTTGVYGYTF. In DNA, the CDR3 is TGTGCCAGCACCACTACAGGGGTCTATGGCTACACCTTC.

The V and J genes are TRBV4-1 and TRBJ2-3; 9 positions agree with TRBD2. Unmatched junction bases numbered 5, after V lost 4 bases and J lost 0 bases. Germline lookup yields CDR1 MGHRA and CDR2 YSYEKL. The CDR3 has 16 amino acids. The CDR3 DNA reads TGCGCCAGCAGCCTCTCTAGCGGGGCTAGCACAGATACGCAGTATTTT. This translates into CASSLSSGASTDTQYF.

The chain is built from TRBV12-3 or TRBV12-4 and TRBJ1-2, with D maybe TRBD1 (6 bases). Trimming removed 3 bases at V and 6 bases at J, with 11 bases between. CDR3 length: 13 residues. In DNA, the CDR3 is TGTGCCAGCAGTTTTCTCAGGGGCAATGGCTACACCTTC. Encoded protein: CASSFLRGNGYTF.

J is TRBJ2-7 and V is TRBV2; the D gene is possibly TRBD2 (7 bases). This CDR3 comprises 14 residues. V was shortened by 6 bases and J by 2 bases, with 14 bases between the two germline ends. Per the germline V gene, CDR1 is SNHLY and CDR2 is FYNNEI. CDR3 sequence: CASRAGQGAYEQYF. In DNA form, the CDR3 reads TGTGCCAGCAGAGCGGGACAAGGAGCCTACGAGCAGTACTTC.

The chain carries TRBV5-1 and TRBJ2-1; 12 bases line up with TRBD2. CDR1 is SGHRS and CDR2 is YFSETQ in the germline V gene. The CDR3 spans 16 residues. With 3 bases clipped from V and 12 bases from J, the junction kept 13 bases outside the gene matches. The CDR3 DNA sequence: TGCGCCAGCAGCTATAGACTAGCGGGGGTTCTAGTTGGGCAGTTCTTC. Translation gives CASSYRLAGVLVGQFF.

CDR3 nucleotides: TGTGCCAGCAGTCTAGGGGGCGCATACAATGAGCAGTTCTTC. Its protein product is CASSLGGAYNEQFF. The J gene is TRBJ2-1, the V gene TRBV27, with 7 positions matching TRBD1. V shed 5 bases and J 4 bases; nucleotides not matched to a gene: 5. Germline lookup yields CDR1 MNHEY and CDR2 SMNVEV (reference sequence). This CDR3 spans 14 amino acids.

The chain is built from TRBV6-5 and TRBJ2-5, with 10 bases identical to TRBD2. The CDR3 length is 14 residues. Trimming cost V 7 bases and J 1 base; bases outside gene matches: 3. The germline CDR1 and CDR2 sequences are MNHEY and SVGAGI. CDR3 nucleotides: TGTGCCAGCATCAAGCGGGGGGGCCAAGAGACCCAGTACTTC. Translating gives CASIKRGGQETQYF.

The chain joins TRBV27 to TRBJ2-5, with TRBD2 matching over 8 bases. The CDR3 loop spans 13 amino acids. The germline V gene has CDR1 MNHEY and CDR2 SMNVEV (reference sequence). The trim removed 4 bases at V and 3 bases at J, leaving 1 base unmatched. CDR3 in DNA: TGTGCCAGCAGTTCACTAGCGGAAGAGACCCAGTACTTC. Amino acid sequence: CASSSLAEETQYF.

This chain links TRBV18 with TRBJ2-5; weak D call: TRBD1 (5 bases). Germline V CDR1 and CDR2: KGHSH, LQKENI. Deletions cut 1 base from V and 4 bases from J, with 7 bases between. The CDR3 runs 13 residues. This CDR3 is CASSPRTSETQYF. The CDR3 DNA reads TGTGCCAGCTCACCACGGACATCAGAGACCCAGTACTTC.

J is TRBJ2-1 and V is TRBV14; TRBD1 matches at 8 bases. CDR1 and CDR2 (germline): SGHDN, FVKESK. V dropped 4 bases and J dropped 8; count of bases not matched to a gene: 16. This CDR3 is 17 amino acids long. CDR3 residues: CASSPIFRRTGKDEQFF. The CDR3 region has the DNA TGTGCCAGCAGCCCGATATTCCGCAGGACAGGGAAGGATGAGCAGTTCTTC. The variable domain in full, completed from reference TRBV14 and TRBJ2-1, reads EAGVTQFPSHSVIEKGQTVTLRCDPISGHDNLYWYRRVMGKEIKFLLHFVKESKQDESGMPNNRFLAERTGGTYSTLKVQPAELEDSGVYFCASSPIFRRTGKDEQFFGPGTRLTVL.

V gene TRBV5-8 combines with J gene TRBJ1-4; 10 bases line up with TRBD1. Germline V gives CDR1 SGHTS, CDR2 YDEGEE. The J segment lost 5 bases and the V segment lost 3 bases, leaving 4 bases of the junction unmatched. The CDR3 consists of 15 residues. DNA for the CDR3: TGTGCCAGCAGCTCGGGACAGGGGTGGAATGAAAAACTGTTTTTT. Its protein product is CASSSGQGWNEKLFF. The variable domain in full, completed from reference TRBV5-8 and TRBJ1-4, reads EAGVTQSPTHLIKTRGQQATLRCSPISGHTSVYWYQQALGLGLQFLLWYDEGEERNRGNFPPRFSGRQFPNYSSELNVNALELEDSALYLCASSSGQGWNEKLFFGSGTQLSVL.

V and J are TRBV5-1 and TRBJ2-1; D perhaps matches TRBD2 (5 bases). Trimming stripped 0 bases from V and 6 bases from J, with 10 bases between. Germline V CDR1 and CDR2: SGHRS, YFSETQ. The CDR3 is 14 residues long. The CDR3 coding sequence is TGCGCCAGCAGCTTGGCCAGTGGAGGCAATGAGCAGTTCTTC. This encodes CASSLASGGNEQFF.

Points on this clone: The same CDR3 is also encoded by other DNA sequences in this sample. The CDR3 DNA reads TGTGCCAGCAGCTTAGTAGCCCTAAGCACAGATACGCAGTATTTT. The encoded protein is CASSLVALSTDTQYF. The chain has TRBV7-9 and TRBJ2-3; the D is unclear. The CDR3 is made up of 15 amino acids. Per germline, CDR1 SEHNR and CDR2 FQNEAQ (reference sequence). Trimming left V 1 base short and J 0 bases short, with 8 bases between.

V gene TRBV12-5 combines with J gene TRBJ1-1; D is possibly TRBD1 (6 bases). Germline CDR1 is LGHNT and CDR2 is FRNRAP. The CDR3 spans 18 residues. Trimming pared 3 bases from V and 1 base from J, leaving 21 bases between. The CDR3 DNA is TGTGCTAGTGGTTTTCAAGGAGGCGCGAGGGGGACGAACACTGAAGCTTTCTTT. Its protein product is CASGFQGGARGTNTEAFF.

The rearrangement uses TRBV7-2 and TRBJ2-1; weak D call: TRBD2 (7 bases). Germline CDR1 is SGHTA and CDR2 is FQGNSA. The CDR3 totals 13 residues. Trimming pared 5 bases from V and 10 bases from J, leaving 15 bases between. The CDR3 nucleotides are TGTGCCAGCAGCAGGGGGGGGACTCCGGAGCAGTTCTTC. This sequence encodes CASSRGGTPEQFF.

V usage is TRBV27 and J usage is TRBJ1-2; a possible D gene is TRBD1 (5 bases). Trimming cost V 8 bases and J 2 bases, with 12 bases left between them. This CDR3 is 13 amino acids long. Germline values: CDR1 MNHEY, CDR2 SMNVEV (reference sequence). This CDR3 is CASAQQENYGYTF. The CDR3 DNA follows: TGTGCCAGCGCTCAACAGGAAAACTATGGCTACACCTTC.

The rearrangement uses TRBV19 and TRBJ2-1; TRBD1 aligns across 8 bases. This CDR3 has 15 amino acids. Per the germline V gene, CDR1 is LNHDA and CDR2 is SQIVND (reference sequence). Germline trimming cut 3 bases from V and 4 bases from J; bases unmatched to any gene: 5. CDR3 nucleotide sequence: TGTGCCAGTAGTATGACGGGACAGGCATACAATGAGCAGTTCTTC. It specifies CASSMTGQAYNEQFF.

V usage is TRBV3-1 (or the pseudogene TRBV3-2) and J usage is TRBJ2-4, with TRBD2 matching 12 bases. V lost 4 bases and J lost 2; bases outside the gene matches: 6. From germline, CDR1 is LGHDT and CDR2 YNNKEL (reference sequence). This CDR3 is built from 17 residues. Here the CDR3 reads CASSPEGLAGTKNIQYF. The DNA for the CDR3 is TGTGCCAGCAGCCCTGAAGGACTAGCGGGGACCAAAAACATTCAGTACTTC.

The CDR3 bases are TGTGCCAGCAGTACCCTGGACAGGTCTTCTGGAAACACCATATATTTT. Translated, it gives CASSTLDRSSGNTIYF. This chain joins TRBV28 and TRBJ1-3, with 7 bases lining up with TRBD1. The CDR3 is 16 residues long. The V segment lost 5 bases and the J segment 1 base; nucleotides outside the gene matches: 8. The germline V gene has CDR1 MDHEN and CDR2 SYDVKM.

This chain uses TRBV5-1 with TRBJ2-7; 9 bases match TRBD2. CDR1 is SGHRS and CDR2 is YFSETQ in the germline V gene. The ends lost 2 bases at V and 1 base at J; junction bases unmatched: 1. CDR3 length equals 14 residues. CDR3 DNA sequence: TGCGCCAGCAGCTTTAGCGGGGGATCCTACGAGCAGTACTTC. Translation gives CASSFSGGSYEQYF.

The chain couples TRBV29-1 to TRBJ2-7; 8 bases agree with TRBD1. Losses at the gene ends were 4 bases for V and 3 bases for J; bases not matched to a gene: 2. The CDR3 covers 12 residues. From germline, CDR1 is SQVTM and CDR2 ANQGSEA. The CDR3 DNA is TGCAGCGTTGGGACAGGGAGCTACGAGCAGTACTTC. Protein: CSVGTGSYEQYF.

J is TRBJ1-2 and V is TRBV5-6, with D perhaps matching TRBD1 (5 bases). CDR1 and CDR2 from the germline V gene are SGHDT and YYEEEE. CDR3 length: 14 amino acids. V was shortened by 0 bases and J by 4 bases, with 10 bases between the two germline ends. CDR3 DNA sequence: TGTGCCAGCAGCTTGGGCAGGGCAAGCTATGGCTACACCTTC. Encoded protein: CASSLGRASYGYTF.

V usage is TRBV14 and J usage is TRBJ2-5; 7 nucleotides match TRBD2. Trimming at V came to 3 bases and at J to 1 base, leaving 5 bases not matched to a gene. Per the germline V gene, CDR1 is SGHDN and CDR2 is FVKESK. The CDR3 totals 15 residues. In nucleotides, the CDR3 is TGTGCCAGCAGCCAGACAGCGGGGTTCCAAGAGACCCAGTACTTC. As protein: CASSQTAGFQETQYF.